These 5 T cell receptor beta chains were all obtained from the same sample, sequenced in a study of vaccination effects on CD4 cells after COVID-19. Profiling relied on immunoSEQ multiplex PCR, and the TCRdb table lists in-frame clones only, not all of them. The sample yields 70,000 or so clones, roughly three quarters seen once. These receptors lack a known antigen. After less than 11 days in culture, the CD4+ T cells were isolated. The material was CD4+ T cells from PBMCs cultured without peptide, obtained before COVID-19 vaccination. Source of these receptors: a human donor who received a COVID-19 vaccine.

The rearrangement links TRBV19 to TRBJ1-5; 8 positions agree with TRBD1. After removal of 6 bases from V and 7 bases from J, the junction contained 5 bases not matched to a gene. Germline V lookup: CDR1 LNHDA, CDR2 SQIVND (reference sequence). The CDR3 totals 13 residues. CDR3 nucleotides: TGTGCCAGTAGGGACAGGGTAGGACAGCCCCAGCATTTT. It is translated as CASRDRVGQPQHF.

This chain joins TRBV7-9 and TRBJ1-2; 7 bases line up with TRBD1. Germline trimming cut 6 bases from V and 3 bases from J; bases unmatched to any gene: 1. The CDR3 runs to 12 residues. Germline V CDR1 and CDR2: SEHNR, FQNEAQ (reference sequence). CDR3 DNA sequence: TGTGCCAGCAGTACAGGGGACTATGGCTACACCTTC. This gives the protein CASSTGDYGYTF.

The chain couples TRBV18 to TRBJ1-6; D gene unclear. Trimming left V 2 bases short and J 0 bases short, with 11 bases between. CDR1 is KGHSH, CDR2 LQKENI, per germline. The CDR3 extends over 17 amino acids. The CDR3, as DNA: TGTGCCAGCTCACCATTAGGGCTAAGCTCCTATAATTCACCCCTCCACTTT. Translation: CASSPLGLSSYNSPLHF. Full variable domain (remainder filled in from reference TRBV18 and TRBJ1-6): NAGVMQNPRHLVRRRGQEARLRCSPMKGHSHVYWYRQLPEEGLKFMVYLQKENIIDESGMPKERFSAEFPKEGPSILRIQQVVRGDSAAYFCASSPLGLSSYNSPLHFGNGTRLTVT.

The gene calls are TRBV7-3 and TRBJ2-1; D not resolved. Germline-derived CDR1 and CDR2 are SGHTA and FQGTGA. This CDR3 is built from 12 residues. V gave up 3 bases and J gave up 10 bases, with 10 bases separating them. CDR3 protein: CASSFLSGEQFF. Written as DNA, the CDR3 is TGTGCCAGCAGCTTCTTGAGTGGGGAGCAGTTCTTC.

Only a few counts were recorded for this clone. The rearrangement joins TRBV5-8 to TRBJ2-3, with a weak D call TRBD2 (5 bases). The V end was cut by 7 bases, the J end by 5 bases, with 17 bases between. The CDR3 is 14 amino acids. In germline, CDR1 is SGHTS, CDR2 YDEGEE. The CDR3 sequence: CASPDLTGEDTQYF. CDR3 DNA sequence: TGTGCCAGCCCTGACCTAACCGGGGAAGATACGCAGTATTTT.